This T cell receptor (beta chain) stems from a study of human T cells and chemical hapten exposure. As for the study in general: Yields of TCR per sample differed, chiefly owing to small differences in pooled library volume.

After removal of 8 bases from V and 10 bases from J, the junction contained 6 bases not matched to a gene. Germline values: CDR1 MDHEN, CDR2 SYDVKM. The CDR3 is 13 amino acids. In TCRdb, the RACE reads were re-called with MiXCR into one record per CDR3 protein. This sample carries 80,000 to 100,000 distinct CDR3 sequences, about a tenth of them seen once, and the ten largest clones take about 0.95%. Time point noted: patch test 3, about 24 weeks after DPC sensitization. Documented treatment: therapeutic diphenylcyclopropenone sensitization with weekly scalp DPC. Sequencing used whole blood, obtained in connection with sensitization to the hapten diphenylcyclopropenone (DPC). The source is a woman aged 25 to 39 with alopecia areata. Some clones in this sample may be carry-over from other donors' samples. This rearrangement joins TRBV28 to TRBJ1-6, with 9 positions matching TRBD1. The CDR3 DNA reads as TGTGCCAGCCGGGACAGGGCTTACTCACCCCTCCACTTT. Translated, it gives CASRDRAYSPLHF. Complete variable domain (other parts from reference TRBV28 and TRBJ1-6): DVKVTQSSRYLVKRTGEKVFLECVQDMDHENMFWYRQDPGLGLRLIYFSYDVKMKEKGDIPEGYSVSREKKERFSLILESASTNQTSMYLCASRDRAYSPLHFGNGTRLTVT.